Shown below are 2 T cell receptor beta chains from a single sample sequenced in a study of regulatory T cells in long-lasting Graves disease. Arm-PCR of CDR3 regions and iRepertoire HTBI primers were the basis on which TCR beta libraries were built. TCRdb re-analysed the multiplex PCR reads in MiXCR, keeping a single row per CDR3 protein. The table has 250,000 to 300,000 distinct CDR3 sequences, about 17% seen once. Time point in this sample: newly diagnosed GD, antithyroid drugs for less than 3 months. Generation of the TCR library employed RNA extracted from PBMCs. This sample was also put to use in a study of T cells in Graves' hyperthyroidism and ophthalmopathy.

Source: peripheral blood mononuclear cells (PBMCs), taken at new diagnosis, from a patient treated with antithyroid drugs. The receptors here all came from a woman aged 30 to 39 with Graves disease.

At least ten counts were recorded for this clonotype. The chain has TRBV20-1 and TRBJ1-4, with 8 bases aligning to TRBD1. Trimming cost V 5 bases and J 3 bases; bases outside gene matches: 5. From germline, CDR1 is DFQATT and CDR2 SNEGSKA (reference sequence). CDR3 length equals 14 residues. As DNA, the CDR3 is TGCAGTGCTCCGCAGGGGGCGGCTAATGAAAAACTGTTTTTT. Translated: CSAPQGAANEKLFF.

Written as DNA, the CDR3 is TGTGCCAGCAGCCCATCTCCGAGGGCCGACAGTCAACTAATGAAAAAACTGTTTTTT. Translation gives CASSPSPRADSQLMKKLFF. This sequence joins TRBV4-2 and TRBJ1-4; tentatively, D is TRBD1 (5 bases). Trimming left V 4 bases short and J 9 bases short, with 30 bases between. Germline V gene data show CDR1 as LGHNA and CDR2 as YNFKEQ. CDR3 size: 19 residues.